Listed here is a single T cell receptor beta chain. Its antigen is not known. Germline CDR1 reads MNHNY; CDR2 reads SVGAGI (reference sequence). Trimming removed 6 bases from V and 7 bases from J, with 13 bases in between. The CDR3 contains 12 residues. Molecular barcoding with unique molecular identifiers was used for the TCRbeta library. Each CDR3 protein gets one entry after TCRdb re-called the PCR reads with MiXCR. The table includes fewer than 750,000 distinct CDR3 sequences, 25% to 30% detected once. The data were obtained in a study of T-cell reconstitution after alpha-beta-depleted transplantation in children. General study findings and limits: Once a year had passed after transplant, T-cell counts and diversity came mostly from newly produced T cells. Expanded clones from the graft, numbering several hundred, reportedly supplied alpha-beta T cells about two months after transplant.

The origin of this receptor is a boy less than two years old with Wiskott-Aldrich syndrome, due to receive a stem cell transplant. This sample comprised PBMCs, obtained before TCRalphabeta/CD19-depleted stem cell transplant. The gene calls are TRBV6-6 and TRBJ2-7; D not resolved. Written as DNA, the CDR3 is TGTGCCAGCAGGACCCCCCTGGGGGAGCAGTACTTC. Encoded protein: CASRTPLGEQYF.